One T cell receptor beta chain is described in this entry. Its antigen is currently unknown. This entry belongs to a study of graft-versus-host responses after intestinal transplantation. For the study at large: Transplants given to recipients were multivisceral, liver-intestinal, or isolated intestinal. Each patient got anti-thymocyte globulin induction, then tacrolimus and steroids for three to four years.

Study results and limitations: Early after transplant, HvG clones declined as circulating GvH clones peaked. Recipient-marrow GvH clones were detected, some having first appeared in ileum or blood.

This table comes from immunoSEQ multiplex PCR, and its TCRdb copy is limited to in-frame clones, with some not included. The repertoire consists of roughly 120,000 clones, with 93% occurring once and the leading ten covering approximately 1%. Germline V gene sequence: CDR1 MNHEY, CDR2 SMNVEV (reference sequence). The CDR3 extends over 14 amino acids. V lost 10 bases, J lost 3 bases, and 11 bases stayed unmatched. The TCR comes from a human donor who was the organ donor for an intestinal transplant. The chain joins TRBV27 to TRBJ1-1, with 7 bases matching TRBD1. Sequencing was performed on unstimulated CD8+ T cells sorted from spleen or lymph node cells, taken before transplant. The CDR3 DNA reads as TGTGCCACCCAATCGACAGGGTTGGACACTGAAGCTTTCTTT. Its translation: CATQSTGLDTEAFF.